This T cell receptor (beta chain) was observed in a study of cytomegalovirus exposure and HLA in healthy donors. Broader study findings: A likely sequencing artifact accounted for one observed cluster of highly shared sequence variants. What TCR beta sequences reportedly achieved was accurate prediction of HLA-A and HLA-B alleles in most subjects. Common viral pathogens were later found to be apparently linked to several of the most significant clusters.

PCR was performed using 60 Vbeta and 13 Jbeta primers. Assay: immunoSEQ multiplex PCR; the TCRdb copy retains only in-frame clones and omits some. The table lists tens of thousands of clones, about four fifths of them singletons, with approximately 29% in the top ten. These donors counted as nominally healthy when sampled, but unrecorded immune exposures were likely. This CDR3 region has 14 residues. V dropped 3 bases and J dropped 5 bases, with 14 bases sitting between them. The germline CDR1 and CDR2 sequences are GTSNPN and SVGIG (reference sequence). Comments on this clone: Its antigen is still unknown.

The sequenced sample consisted of PBMCs. The chain carries TRBV30 and TRBJ1-5, with unresolved D. The clonotype originates from a man aged 45 to 65 in good health and CMV-seropositive. In DNA, the CDR3 is TGTGCCTGGAGCGGAGGGCAGATCCATCAGCCCCAGCATTTT. Protein: CAWSGGQIHQPQHF.